This T cell receptor (beta chain) was recovered during a study of T cell repertoires in cytomegalovirus infection. Across the whole study: CMV infection plus the matching HLA type was flagged by public TCR beta signatures. General observations from the study: Carriers of CMV and the relevant HLA type were discriminated by public TCR beta frequency. The study found HLA-C-restricted CMV-specific TCR beta clonotypes dominating the ex vivo response.

CDR3 length: 17 residues. The germline V gene encodes CDR1 SGHTA and CDR2 FQGNSA. TCRdb analysed the reads with MiXCR anew, one entry per CDR3 protein. The sample records 350,000 to 550,000 distinct CDR3 sequences, 25% to 40% being singletons. The table lists this clonotype with a count of one. The antigen remains undetermined. Its ends do not fully match the called genes, so a read error is possible. The rearrangement uses TRBV7-2 and TRBJ2-5; the D gene is possibly TRBD2 (7 bases). This sequence originates from a human donor in good health (CMV status not recorded). Some clones in this sample may be carry-over from other donors' samples. The sequencing input was PBMCs. The CDR3 bases are TGTGCCAGCAGCTCAAATCGGGGGGCGCTTAACCAAGAGACCAAGTACTTC. Its translation is CASSSNRGALNQETKYF.